Below, 25 T cell receptor beta chains from the same sample are listed, as sequenced in a study of liver allograft versus peripheral blood T cells. Across the study: In transplanted livers, T cell receptor repertoires were compared with those found in the recipients' peripheral blood.

TCRdb re-called the reads with MiXCR, one entry per CDR3 protein. The table includes over 2,000 distinct CDR3 sequences, roughly 15% detected once. The receptor source for this set is a human patient who had a liver transplant. The graft donor may be the source of some T cells.

Relative to its sample, this clonotype is medium-sized. The CDR3 DNA reads as TGTGCCAGCTCACCATGGGTCAGGGAGACCACCGGGGAGCTGTTTTTT. As protein: CASSPWVRETTGELFF. The rearrangement joins TRBV18 to TRBJ2-2, with D perhaps assigned TRBD1 or TRBD2 (5 bases each). CDR3 length: 16 residues. Germline V CDR1 and CDR2: KGHSH, LQKENI. V lost 2 bases, J lost 4 bases, and 14 bases lay in between.

CDR3 region: CSARGGNMNTGELFF. The CDR3, as DNA: TGCAGTGCTAGAGGTGGCAACATGAACACCGGGGAGCTGTTTTTT. The V and J genes are TRBV20-1 and TRBJ2-2; D gene uncertain. Trimming took off 1 base at V and 1 base at J, with 10 bases between the two ends. Per the germline V gene, CDR1 is DFQATT and CDR2 is SNEGSKA (reference sequence). The CDR3 is made up of 15 amino acids.

Within the sample, this clonotype is medium-sized. This chain uses TRBV12-3 or TRBV12-4 with TRBJ1-1; D might be TRBD1 (6 bases). The germline V and J ends were trimmed by 6 bases and 8 bases, with 16 bases remaining between them. The CDR3 is 13 amino acids. The CDR3 reads CASSRTGTGEAFF. The CDR3 coding sequence is TGTGCCAGCAGCCGAACAGGGACGGGGGAAGCTTTCTTT.

Regarding this clonotype: This may arise from a read error, as a much more abundant clone is one base away. The CDR3 here is CASRTANTEAFF. The CDR3 DNA sequence: TGTGCCAGCCGGACAGCTAACACTGAAGCTTTCTTT. The chain recombines TRBV6-1 with TRBJ1-1, with D possibly TRBD1 on 6 matching bases. Per the germline V gene, CDR1 is MNHNS and CDR2 is SASEGT. The CDR3 is 12 residues long. Trimming pared 8 bases from V and 2 bases from J, leaving 9 bases between.

The chain couples TRBV6-5 to TRBJ1-3; possibly TRBD1 for D (5 bases). Germline CDR1 is MNHEY and CDR2 is SVGAGI. The CDR3 is 14 amino acids. The germline V and J ends were trimmed by 6 bases and 2 bases, with 11 bases remaining between them. The CDR3 DNA reads TGTGCCAGCAGCGCCGGGGGTACTGGAAACACCATATATTTT. This translates into CASSAGGTGNTIYF.

Relative to its sample, this clonotype is medium-sized. The rearrangement links TRBV6-1 to TRBJ1-5; D gene unclear. The CDR3 is made up of 14 amino acids. Per the germline V gene, CDR1 is MNHNS and CDR2 is SASEGT. V was clipped by 0 bases and J by 4 bases, with 7 bases between them. CDR3: CASSEALRNQPQHF. The CDR3 nucleotides are TGTGCCAGCAGTGAAGCCTTAAGGAATCAGCCCCAGCATTTT.

This clonotype is categorized as medium-sized. The chain recombines TRBV15 with TRBJ1-3; possibly TRBD1 for D (6 bases). The CDR3 consists of 15 residues. Per the germline V gene, CDR1 is LNHNV and CDR2 is YYDKDF (reference sequence). The V end lost 10 bases, the J end lost 1 base, and 17 bases lay between the germline ends. CDR3 loop: CASSRAGESGNTIYF. Written as DNA, the CDR3 is TGTGCCAGTAGTCGGGCAGGGGAATCTGGAAACACCATATATTTT.

By sample fraction, this clonotype is medium-sized. This chain connects TRBV5-4 to TRBJ1-2; TRBD1 matches 8 bases. Per the germline V gene, CDR1 is SGHNT and CDR2 is YYREEE (reference sequence). This CDR3 has 13 amino acids. Trimming at V came to 0 bases and at J to 6 bases, leaving 1 base not matched to a gene. The CDR3 reads CASSLDRGNGYTF. As DNA, the CDR3 is TGTGCCAGCAGCTTGGACAGGGGGAATGGCTACACCTTC.

This clonotype is medium-sized by share. The rearrangement joins TRBV6-1 to TRBJ1-5; D possibly corresponds to TRBD1 (6 bases). The germline gives CDR1 MNHNS, CDR2 SASEGT. The CDR3 is 14 amino acids. V gave up 4 bases and J gave up 6 bases, with 13 bases separating them. CDR3 sequence: CASSVAQGTQPQHF. DNA of the CDR3: TGTGCCAGCAGTGTTGCCCAGGGGACTCAGCCCCAGCATTTT.

The chain recombines TRBV6-5 with TRBJ2-1; TRBD2 agrees at 10 bases. Germline CDR1 is MNHEY and CDR2 is SVGAGI. Losses at the gene ends were 5 bases for V and 2 bases for J; bases not matched to a gene: 3. This CDR3 contains 15 residues. Written as DNA, the CDR3 is TGTGCCAGCAGTCCCGGGACTAGCGCCTACAATGAGCAGTTCTTC. Its protein is CASSPGTSAYNEQFF.

This clonotype is categorized as medium-sized (0.01 to 0.1%). J is TRBJ2-7 and V is TRBV19; 9 bases align to TRBD1. J lost 2 bases, V lost 6 bases, and 8 bases had no gene match. This CDR3 comprises 15 residues. Germline V lookup: CDR1 LNHDA, CDR2 SQIVND (reference sequence). The CDR3 protein is CASRIGTGSTYEQYF. Here the CDR3 DNA reads TGTGCCAGTAGAATCGGGACAGGGAGCACCTACGAGCAGTACTTC.

This clonotype showed up just a few times. The chain couples TRBV20-1 to TRBJ1-1; D possibly corresponds to TRBD1 (6 bases). Trimming left V 5 bases short and J 5 bases short, with 15 bases between. CDR1 is DFQATT and CDR2 is SNEGSKA in the germline V gene (reference sequence). CDR3 size: 13 residues. CDR3 coding DNA: TGCAGTGCTCGGGGGGAGGGGGGTACTGAAGCTTTCTTT. Its protein product is CSARGEGGTEAFF.

This clonotype is labeled medium-sized. The chain is built from TRBV19 and TRBJ1-2, with 10 bases that match TRBD1. This CDR3 region has 13 residues. V gave up 6 bases and J gave up 7 bases; unmatched junction bases: 5. The germline CDR1 and CDR2 sequences are LNHDA and SQIVND (reference sequence). CDR3 sequence (DNA): TGTGCCAGTAGCCGGGACAGGGGACGTGGCTACACCTTC. This gives the protein CASSRDRGRGYTF. The complete variable domain, with remaining parts taken from reference TRBV19 and TRBJ1-2, reads DGGITQSPKYLFRKEGQNVTLSCEQNLNHDAMYWYRQDPGQGLRLIYYSQIVNDFQKGDIAEGYSVSREKKESFPLTVTSAQKNPTAFYLCASSRDRGRGYTFGSGTRLTVV.

In this sample, this clonotype turned up a few times. The rearrangement links TRBV19 to TRBJ2-7; 15 bases agree with TRBD2. CDR1 is LNHDA, CDR2 SQIVND, per germline (reference sequence). The CDR3 is 21 residues long. The V and J ends lost 6 bases and 6 bases, in that order; junction bases with no gene match: 24. CDR3 loop: CASSPRDRLLRTSGRASEQYV. The CDR3 DNA is TGTGCCAGTAGCCCTCGGGACCGTTTACTTAGGACTAGCGGGAGGGCCAGCGAGCAGTACGTC.

In its sample, this clonotype ranks as medium-sized. The chain has TRBV5-1 and TRBJ1-2; D uncertain. This CDR3 has 13 amino acids. Germline V gene lookup returns CDR1 SGHRS and CDR2 YFSETQ. Deletions cut 0 bases from V and 10 bases from J, with 13 bases between. DNA of the CDR3: TGCGCCAGCAGCTTGGCCGGAAGAAGTTTCTACACCTTC. Translation: CASSLAGRSFYTF.

This clonotype ranks as large. V and J are TRBV6-1 and TRBJ1-1, with TRBD1 as a possible D gene (5 bases). This CDR3 is built from 13 residues. Germline lookup yields CDR1 MNHNS and CDR2 SASEGT. Trimming cost V 6 bases and J 1 base, with 9 bases left between them. The CDR3 is CASRVDRNTEAFF. The CDR3 DNA is TGTGCCAGCAGAGTTGACAGGAACACTGAAGCTTTCTTT.

By share, this clonotype ranks as medium-sized (0.01 to 0.1%). This rearrangement joins TRBV18 to TRBJ2-7, with D possibly matching TRBD2 (6 bases). This CDR3 is built from 17 residues. With 3 bases removed from V and 7 bases from J, the gap between germline ends came to 25 bases. Germline CDR1 KGHSH, CDR2 LQKENI. CDR3: CASSPALGGAGSIEQYF. The CDR3 DNA sequence: TGTGCCAGCTCACCGGCGTTGGGGGGTGCCGGTTCTATAGAGCAGTACTTC.

This clonotype rates as medium-sized (0.01 to 0.1%). The chain joins TRBV19 to TRBJ1-4; possible D gene TRBD1, 5 bases. V lost 1 base and J lost 6, with 12 bases in between. The CDR3 extends over 15 amino acids. Germline loops: CDR1 LNHDA, CDR2 SQIVND (reference sequence). The CDR3 DNA reads TGTGCCAGTAGTATAGGCAGGGCGCTGGATGAAAAACTGTTTTTT. It encodes CASSIGRALDEKLFF.

This clonotype showed up just a few times. The chain carries TRBV7-2 and TRBJ1-6; D not certain. V lost 4 bases and J 9 bases, leaving 16 bases between the germline ends. From germline, CDR1 is SGHTA and CDR2 FQGNSA. CDR3 length equals 15 residues. In nucleotides, the CDR3 is TGTGCCAGCAGCTCCCTTCAAGGAAGTCGTTCACCCCTCCACTTT. This gives the protein CASSSLQGSRSPLHF.

This clonotype is labeled medium-sized. This chain links TRBV6-5 with TRBJ1-2; TRBD1 matches 8 bases. The V and J ends lost 2 bases and 4 bases, in that order; junction bases with no gene match: 6. The CDR3 totals 15 residues. The V gene's germline CDR1 is MNHEY and CDR2 SVGAGI. CDR3 DNA sequence: TGTGCCAGCAGTTACCAAGGACAGGGTACCTATGGCTACACCTTC. This translates into CASSYQGQGTYGYTF.

This clonotype is medium-sized (0.01 to 0.1%) within its sample. The V call is TRBV20-1, the J call TRBJ1-1; 8 bases are a match to TRBD1. V dropped 1 base and J dropped 3; count of bases not matched to a gene: 1. In germline, CDR1 is DFQATT, CDR2 SNEGSKA (reference sequence). The length of the CDR3 is 13 residues. The CDR3 DNA sequence: TGCAGTGCTAGAGCGGGACAGGACACTGAAGCTTTCTTT. This codes for CSARAGQDTEAFF.

This clonotype is deemed large. The CDR3 sequence is CASSSGQNEKLFF. CDR3 nucleotides: TGTGCCAGCTCATCGGGACAGAATGAAAAACTGTTTTTT. The rearrangement links TRBV18 to TRBJ1-4, with 7 bases fitting TRBD1. The CDR3 is 13 residues long. The ends lost 5 bases at V and 5 bases at J; junction bases unmatched: 2. Germline lookup yields CDR1 KGHSH and CDR2 LQKENI.

The genes are TRBV5-4 and TRBJ2-5; unclear D gene. Between the trimmed V and J ends, which lost 4 bases and 4 bases, there was a span of 20 bases. CDR3 length: 16 residues. Looked up from germline, CDR1 is SGHNT and CDR2 is YYREEE (reference sequence). CDR3 DNA sequence: TGTGCCAGCAGCCCCATCAACGGTCCCAACGTAGAGACCCAGTACTTC. Translation: CASSPINGPNVETQYF.

This clonotype turned up a few times. This rearrangement joins TRBV5-4 to TRBJ1-2; D is uncertain. The CDR3 runs to 13 residues. Per germline, CDR1 SGHNT and CDR2 YYREEE (reference sequence). V was trimmed by 0 bases and J by 1 base, leaving 4 bases between them. CDR3 DNA sequence: TGTGCCAGCAGCTTGGACAGTAACTATGGCTACACCTTC. Amino acids: CASSLDSNYGYTF.

Relative to its sample, this clonotype is medium-sized. This chain connects TRBV5-4 to TRBJ1-6; D is possibly TRBD1 (6 bases). The CDR3 covers 17 residues. Germline CDR1 is SGHNT and CDR2 is YYREEE (reference sequence). The V and J ends lost 0 bases and 10 bases respectively, with 20 bases between them. The CDR3 region is CASSLDLKGQGWSPLHF. The CDR3 DNA follows: TGTGCCAGCAGCTTGGATTTAAAGGGGCAGGGGTGGTCACCCCTCCACTTT.